This T cell receptor beta chain was sequenced for a study of neurological immune-mediated disorders. This clonotype appeared many times. One entry per CDR3 protein results from TCRdb running MiXCR on the 5' RACE reads. The table lists under 85,000 distinct CDR3 sequences, over 12% of them singletons. Germline V gives CDR1 SQVTM, CDR2 ANQGSEA. Between the trimmed V and J ends, which lost 7 bases and 8 bases, there was a span of 15 bases. This CDR3 contains 12 residues. This sequence originates from a woman between 50 and 59 years old in good health. Material: PBMCs. This chain connects TRBV29-1 to TRBJ2-1; D unresolved. CDR3 nucleotides: TGCAGCGGGTATGTTTCTGGCGATGAGCAGTTCTTC. Translated: CSGYVSGDEQFF.